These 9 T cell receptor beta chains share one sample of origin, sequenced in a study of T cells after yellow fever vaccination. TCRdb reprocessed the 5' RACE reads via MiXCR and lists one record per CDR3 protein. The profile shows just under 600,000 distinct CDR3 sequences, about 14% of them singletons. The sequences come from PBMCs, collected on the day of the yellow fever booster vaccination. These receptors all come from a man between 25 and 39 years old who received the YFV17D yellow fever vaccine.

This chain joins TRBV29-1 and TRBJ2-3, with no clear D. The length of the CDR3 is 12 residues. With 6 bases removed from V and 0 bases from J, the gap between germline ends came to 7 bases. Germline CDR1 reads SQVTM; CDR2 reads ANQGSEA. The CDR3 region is CSVTGSTDTQYF. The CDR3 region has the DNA TGCAGCGTGACTGGGAGCACAGATACGCAGTATTTT.

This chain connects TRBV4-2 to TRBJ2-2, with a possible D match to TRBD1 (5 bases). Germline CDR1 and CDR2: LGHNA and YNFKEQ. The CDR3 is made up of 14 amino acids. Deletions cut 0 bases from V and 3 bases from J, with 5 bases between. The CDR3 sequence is CASSQDRDTGELFF. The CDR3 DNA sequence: TGTGCCAGCAGCCAAGACAGGGACACCGGGGAGCTGTTTTTT.

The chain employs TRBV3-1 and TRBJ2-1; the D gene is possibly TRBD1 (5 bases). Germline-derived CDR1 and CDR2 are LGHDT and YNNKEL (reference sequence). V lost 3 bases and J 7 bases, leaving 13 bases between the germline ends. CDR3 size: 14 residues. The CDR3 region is CASSQWGRENEQFF. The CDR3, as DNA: TGTGCCAGCAGCCAGTGGGGCAGAGAGAATGAGCAGTTCTTC.

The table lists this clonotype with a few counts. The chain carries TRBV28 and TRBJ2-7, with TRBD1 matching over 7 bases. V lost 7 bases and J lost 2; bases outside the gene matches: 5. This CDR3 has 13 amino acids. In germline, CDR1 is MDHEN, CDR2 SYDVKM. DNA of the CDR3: TGTGCCAGCAACCGACAGGGCACCTACGAGCAGTACTTC. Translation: CASNRQGTYEQYF.

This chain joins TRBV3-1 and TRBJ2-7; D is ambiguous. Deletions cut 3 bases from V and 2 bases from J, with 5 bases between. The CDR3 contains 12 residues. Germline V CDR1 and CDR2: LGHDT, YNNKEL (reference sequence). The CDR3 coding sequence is TGTGCCAGCAGCCATCCCCCCTACGAGCAGTACTTC. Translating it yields CASSHPPYEQYF.

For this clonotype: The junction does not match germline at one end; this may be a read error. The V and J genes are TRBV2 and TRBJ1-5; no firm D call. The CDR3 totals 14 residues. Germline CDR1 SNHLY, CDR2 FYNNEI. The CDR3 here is CASSEEGGNQPQHF. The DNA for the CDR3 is TGTGCCAGCAGCGAAGAGGGAGGCAATCAGCCCCAGCATTTT.

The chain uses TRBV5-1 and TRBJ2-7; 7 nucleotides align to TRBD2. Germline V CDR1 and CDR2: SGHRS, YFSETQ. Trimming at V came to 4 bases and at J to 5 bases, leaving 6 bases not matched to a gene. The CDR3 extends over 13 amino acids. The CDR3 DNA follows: TGCGCCAGCAGCCCTAGACTAGCCCACGAGCAGTACTTC. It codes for CASSPRLAHEQYF.

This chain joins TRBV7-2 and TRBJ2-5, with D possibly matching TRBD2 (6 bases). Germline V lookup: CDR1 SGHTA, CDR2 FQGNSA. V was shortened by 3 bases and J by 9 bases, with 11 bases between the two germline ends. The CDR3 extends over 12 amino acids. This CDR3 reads CASSFWSGAQYF. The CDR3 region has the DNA TGTGCCAGCAGCTTCTGGTCGGGGGCCCAGTACTTC.

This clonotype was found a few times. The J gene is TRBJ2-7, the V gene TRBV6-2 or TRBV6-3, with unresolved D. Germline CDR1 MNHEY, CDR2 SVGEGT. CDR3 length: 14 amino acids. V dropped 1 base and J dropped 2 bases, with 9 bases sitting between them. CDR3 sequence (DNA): TGTGCCAGCAGTTACTTTGGGCCCCCCTACGAGCAGTACTTC. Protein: CASSYFGPPYEQYF.